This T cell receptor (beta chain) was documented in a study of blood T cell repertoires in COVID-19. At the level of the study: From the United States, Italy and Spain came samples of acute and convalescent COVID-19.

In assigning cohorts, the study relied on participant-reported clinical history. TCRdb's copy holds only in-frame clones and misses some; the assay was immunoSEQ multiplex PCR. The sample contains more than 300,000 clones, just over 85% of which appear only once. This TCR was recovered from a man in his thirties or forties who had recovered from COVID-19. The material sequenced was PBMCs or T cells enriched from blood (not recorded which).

CDR3 in amino acids: CASSLEYQGRDGYTF. The CDR3 DNA follows: TGTGCCAGCAGCTTAGAATATCAGGGGAGGGATGGCTACACCTTC. The V call is TRBV13, the J call TRBJ1-2, with D tentatively TRBD1 (6 bases). In germline, CDR1 is PRHDT, CDR2 FYEKMQ (reference sequence). V lost 1 base and J 6 bases, leaving 15 bases between the germline ends. The CDR3 consists of 15 residues.